The 14 T cell receptor beta chains in this list originate from one sample, sequenced in a study of T cells in Graves' hyperthyroidism and ophthalmopathy. RNA transcripts gave rise to amplified TCR beta CDR3 regions. TCR CDR3 underwent first-round RT-PCR with the HTBI primer set. MiXCR, run by TCRdb on the multiplex PCR reads, gives a single entry per CDR3 protein. The sample has about 420,000 distinct CDR3 sequences; around 16% are singletons. Specimen: blood. The origin of the receptors is a woman younger than 35 with Graves' hyperthyroidism.

About this clonotype itself: This may arise from a read error, as a much more abundant clone is one base away. The genes are TRBV13 and TRBJ1-1; D not certain. The length of the CDR3 is 12 residues. Germline V gives CDR1 PRHDT, CDR2 FYEKMQ (reference sequence). CDR3 residues: CAGSYRRVEAFF. The CDR3 DNA sequence: TGTGCCGGCAGTTACCGACGGGTTGAAGCTTTCTTT. Full variable domain (rest looked up from reference TRBV13 and TRBJ1-1): AAGVIQSPRHLIKEKRETATLKCYPIPRHDTVYWYQQGPGQDPQFLISFYEKMQSDKGSIPDRFSAQQFSDYHSELNMSSLELGDSALYFCAGSYRRVEAFFGQGTRLTVV.

This clonotype was counted many times. V and J are TRBV3-1 and TRBJ2-7; D gene unclear. Trimming took 0 bases from V and 3 from J, leaving 9 bases between them. CDR3 length equals 14 residues. The V gene's germline CDR1 is LGHDT and CDR2 YNNKEL (reference sequence). The CDR3 sequence: CASSQEGSGYEQYF. Here the CDR3 DNA reads TGTGCCAGCAGCCAAGAAGGGTCGGGCTACGAGCAGTACTTC.

This clonotype has a handful of counts. The rearrangement joins TRBV5-6 to TRBJ2-7, with D possibly called TRBD1 or TRBD2 (5 bases each). CDR1 and CDR2 (germline): SGHDT, YYEEEE. V lost 4 bases and J lost 5, with 16 bases in between. The CDR3 spans 14 residues. In DNA, the CDR3 is TGTGCCAGCAGCACGGGACGGGGTGGCGACGAGCAGTACTTC. Protein product: CASSTGRGGDEQYF.

V is TRBV7-2 and J is TRBJ2-7; D tentatively reads TRBD1 or TRBD2 (6 bases each). CDR1 is SGHTA, CDR2 FQGNSA, per germline. V was cut by 3 bases and J by 4 bases, with 22 bases left in between. The CDR3 loop spans 17 amino acids. The CDR3 spells CASSFPRTGAGTYEQYF. The CDR3 bases are TGTGCCAGCAGCTTCCCCAGGACGGGGGCCGGGACTTACGAGCAGTACTTC.

The chain has TRBV6-2 or TRBV6-3 and TRBJ2-7; no reliable D call. The CDR3 is made up of 14 amino acids. V shed 6 bases and J shed 2 bases, with 14 bases lying between them. CDR1 and CDR2 (germline): MNHEY, SVGEGT. In nucleotides, the CDR3 is TGTGCCAGCAGGGTCCGGGCAGTTACCTACGAGCAGTACTTC. It specifies CASRVRAVTYEQYF.

The chain recombines TRBV7-6 with TRBJ2-7, with 9 positions matching TRBD2. Per the germline V gene, CDR1 is SGHVS and CDR2 is FNYEAQ. V shed 4 bases and J 2 bases; nucleotides not matched to a gene: 6. The CDR3 covers 15 residues. DNA of the CDR3: TGTGCCAGCAGCTCCTTGACTAGCGGCCCCTACGAGCAGTACTTC. The encoded protein is CASSSLTSGPYEQYF.

This clonotype appeared many times. The chain links TRBV29-1 to TRBJ2-5, with D perhaps TRBD1 or TRBD2 (5 bases each). V lost 3 bases and J 4 bases, leaving 12 bases between the germline ends. There are 13 residues in the CDR3. The germline V gene encodes CDR1 SQVTM and CDR2 ANQGSEA. This CDR3 reads CSVEGRMVETQYF. CDR3 DNA: TGCAGCGTTGAGGGACGGATGGTAGAGACCCAGTACTTC.

This clonotype has a count of ten or more. The V gene is TRBV20-1, the J gene TRBJ2-3; tentatively, D is TRBD2 (7 bases). The V gene's germline CDR1 is DFQATT and CDR2 SNEGSKA (reference sequence). Trimming left V 2 bases short and J 6 bases short, with 18 bases between. The CDR3 has 15 amino acids. The CDR3 loop is CSARQLARGVDTQYF. In DNA, the CDR3 is TGCAGTGCTAGACAACTAGCGAGGGGGGTCGATACGCAGTATTTT.

Ten or more counts support this clonotype. The chain links TRBV30 to TRBJ1-1; no firm D call. The ends were cut back, 8 bases at V and 1 base at J, with 8 bases in the middle. CDR1 and CDR2 from the germline V gene are GTSNPN and SVGIG (reference sequence). The CDR3 runs 11 residues. For the CDR3, the DNA is TGTGCCCGCTCGGGGAACACTGAAGCTTTCTTT. Its protein is CARSGNTEAFF. The complete variable domain, with remaining parts taken from reference TRBV30 and TRBJ1-1, reads SQTIHQWPATLVQPVGSPLSLECTVEGTSNPNLYWYRQAAGRGLQLLFYSVGIGQISSEVPQNLSASRPQDRQFILSSKKLLLSDSGFYLCARSGNTEAFFGQGTRLTVV.

This clonotype showed up many times. The V gene is TRBV6-1, the J gene TRBJ1-4; D is uncertain. Looked up from germline, CDR1 is MNHNS and CDR2 is SASEGT. The CDR3 is made up of 14 amino acids. Deletions cut 5 bases from V and 4 bases from J, with 11 bases between. The CDR3 nucleotides are TGTGCCAGCAGTTCTCCATCCAATAATGAAAAACTGTTTTTT. Amino acids: CASSSPSNNEKLFF.

As regards this clonotype: A read error is possible here, since a much larger clone lies one base away. Lacking the conserved final phenylalanine or tryptophan, this CDR3 likely reflects a read error. The rearrangement links TRBV5-1 to TRBJ1-2; 7 bases are a match to TRBD1. The CDR3 loop spans 16 amino acids. Trimming took 4 bases from V and 4 from J; bases not matched to a gene: 13. CDR1 SGHRS and CDR2 YFSETQ come from the germline V gene. The CDR3 DNA is TGCGCCAGCAGCAGGGGGCCTGGGGCCGGGAGCTATGGCTACACCCTC. Amino acids: CASSRGPGAGSYGYTL.

Comment on this clonotype: A much larger clone lies one base from this, so it may be a read error. V is TRBV25-1 and J is TRBJ2-3, with TRBD2 matching over 9 bases. Germline V gene lookup returns CDR1 MGHDK and CDR2 SYGVNS. The CDR3 covers 17 residues. Trimming removed 3 bases from V and 6 bases from J; junction bases left unmatched: 13. CDR3 sequence: CASSDVRREGLTDTQYF. DNA of the CDR3: TGTGCCAGCAGTGACGTGAGGCGGGAGGGGCTAACGGATACGCAGTATTTT.

This chain links TRBV28 with TRBJ2-5; 12 nucleotides match TRBD2. Germline values: CDR1 MDHEN, CDR2 SYDVKM. The CDR3 is 17 amino acids. Unmatched junction bases numbered 6, after V lost 3 bases and J lost 1 base. The CDR3 protein is CASSFRLAGVGQETQYF. The CDR3 DNA is TGTGCCAGCAGTTTCAGACTAGCGGGAGTGGGCCAAGAGACCCAGTACTTC.

At least ten counts were recorded for this clonotype. The chain has TRBV5-1 and TRBJ1-5; possible D gene TRBD1, 5 bases. The CDR3 contains 13 residues. Germline CDR1 and CDR2: SGHRS and YFSETQ. Trimming removed 4 bases at V and 6 bases at J, with 11 bases between. CDR3 coding DNA: TGCGCCAGCAGCGGGGACCCCACTCAGCCCCAGCATTTT. Its translation: CASSGDPTQPQHF.